The clone carrying this T cell receptor (beta chain) was seen only once. Clinical history reported by participants formed the basis on which cohorts were assigned. The sample belongs to a study of blood T cell repertoires in COVID-19. The CDR3 has 14 amino acids. V was pared by 4 bases and J by 1 base, with 11 bases between. Germline V lookup: CDR1 SGHRS, CDR2 YFSETQ. Assay: immunoSEQ multiplex PCR; the TCRdb copy retains only in-frame clones and omits some. The data contain 210,000 or so clones, roughly 80% of them singletons. This chain links TRBV5-1 with TRBJ2-5; tentatively, D is TRBD2 (5 bases). The sequence was collected from a woman aged 45-65 years who had been exposed to COVID-19. The sample was PBMCs or T cells enriched from blood (not recorded which). The CDR3 sequence: CASSPGVPQETQYF. CDR3 bases: TGCGCCAGCAGCCCCGGGGTTCCCCAAGAGACCCAGTACTTC.